These 9 T cell receptor beta chains originate from one sample sequenced in a study of Graves' ophthalmopathy and Graves' hyperthyroidism. Scientists amplified the TCR beta CDR3 regions from RNA transcripts. In the first round, RT-PCR was carried out with HTBI primers, and a multiplex PCR formed the second round. TCRdb analysed the multiplex PCR reads with MiXCR anew, one entry per CDR3 protein. The table lists hundreds of thousands of distinct CDR3 sequences, around 21% of them singletons. Sequencing was done on a sample of peripheral blood. All receptors come from a woman younger than 30 with stable Graves' hyperthyroidism.

This clonotype was found many times. J is TRBJ2-6 and V is TRBV20-1, with D uncertain. Germline CDR1 DFQATT, CDR2 SNEGSKA (reference sequence). The CDR3 loop spans 14 amino acids. Deletions cut 1 base from V and 1 base from J, with 5 bases between. CDR3 in DNA: TGCAGTGCTAGAGCTAATTCTGGGGCCAACGTCCTGACTTTC. As protein: CSARANSGANVLTF.

CDR3 sequence reads: CASSERSAGRTYEQYF. The CDR3 DNA is TGTGCCAGCAGTGAGAGGTCAGCAGGGCGAACCTACGAGCAGTACTTC. The gene calls are TRBV6-1 and TRBJ2-5; maybe TRBD1 (5 bases). The J call may be in error: the DNA end matches TRBJ2-7 better. CDR1 MNHNS and CDR2 SASEGT come from the germline V gene. The CDR3 is 16 amino acids.

This clonotype was seen once. This may be a read error, as it is one base from a much larger clone. The genes are TRBV7-3 and TRBJ1-1; D is possibly TRBD1 (6 bases). Germline values: CDR1 SGHTA, CDR2 FQGTGA. The CDR3 is made up of 13 amino acids. The DNA for the CDR3 is TGTGCCAGCTCTCAAGGTGGGGACACTGAAGCTTGCTTT. Translation: CASSQGGDTEACF.

This clonotype was counted at least ten times. One junction end disagrees with the germline gene, perhaps due to a read error. This rearrangement joins TRBV6-2 or TRBV6-3 to TRBJ1-1, with 10 bases aligning to TRBD1. Looked up from germline, CDR1 is MNHEY and CDR2 is SVGEGT. The CDR3 contains 13 residues. The CDR3 region is CATIGQGDTEASF. The CDR3 DNA reads as TGTGCCACCATTGGACAGGGGGACACTGAAGCTTCCTTT.

This clonotype was recorded at least ten times. This chain uses TRBV20-1 with TRBJ2-2, with D perhaps TRBD1 (5 bases). Trimming removed 3 bases at V and 6 bases at J, with 8 bases between. The germline V gene has CDR1 DFQATT and CDR2 SNEGSKA (reference sequence). This CDR3 has 12 residues. CDR3 region: CSARAGPGELFF. CDR3 nucleotide sequence: TGCAGTGCTAGGGCAGGGCCCGGGGAGCTGTTTTTT.

The chain couples TRBV7-8 to TRBJ2-7; D not certain. CDR1 is SGHVS, CDR2 FQNEAQ, per germline. V dropped 2 bases and J dropped 4 bases, with 12 bases sitting between them. CDR3 size: 14 residues. The CDR3 nucleotides read TGTGCCAGCAGCTTAAGTGGAATGGAGTACGAGCAGTACTTC. Translation gives CASSLSGMEYEQYF.

This clonotype was seen a handful of times. Germline and junction disagree at one end, which may indicate a read error. The CDR3 sequence: CASSPGTSGQETKYF. The CDR3 bases are TGTGCCAGCTCACCCGGGACTAGCGGTCAAGAGACCAAGTACTTC. The chain recombines TRBV18 with TRBJ2-5; 11 bases match TRBD2. The length of the CDR3 is 15 residues. Germline V CDR1 and CDR2: KGHSH, LQKENI.

This clonotype was counted many times. The chain links TRBV6-2 or TRBV6-3 to TRBJ1-1; D is unresolved. V was trimmed by 5 bases and J by 3 bases, leaving 13 bases between them. Germline V lookup: CDR1 MNHEY, CDR2 SVGEGT. The length of the CDR3 is 14 residues. The CDR3 here is CASSEMAGYTEAFF. The CDR3, as DNA: TGTGCCAGCAGTGAAATGGCGGGTTACACTGAAGCTTTCTTT.

The sample holds many counts of this clonotype. The DNA of the CDR3 is TGTGCCAGCAGTCGCGCGGGACAGGGGAGGTACGAGCAGTACTTC. This sequence encodes CASSRAGQGRYEQYF. This rearrangement joins TRBV25-1 to TRBJ2-7; 10 bases are shared with TRBD1. This CDR3 region has 15 residues. J lost 4 bases, V lost 5 bases, and 8 bases had no gene match. Germline lookup yields CDR1 MGHDK and CDR2 SYGVNS.